Below, one T cell receptor (beta chain) is given with its context. Unique molecular identifier tags were affixed to discrete cDNA molecules. TCRdb reanalysed the 5' RACE reads using MiXCR and keeps one entry per CDR3 protein. The profile shows roughly 83,000 distinct CDR3 sequences, 12% of them singletons. This entry belongs to a study of early T cells in non-severe SARS-CoV-2 infection. Germline V gene lookup returns CDR1 DFQATT and CDR2 SNEGSKA (reference sequence). The CDR3 runs 12 residues. V shed 6 bases and J 4 bases; nucleotides not matched to a gene: 5. The sequence was collected from an adult who was a healthcare worker with PCR-confirmed SARS-CoV-2 infection or an uninfected control (not recorded which). The source was whole blood, collected at baseline. This chain joins TRBV20-1 and TRBJ2-5; 7 nucleotides agree with TRBD2. Here the CDR3 reads CSAGRETETQYF. The CDR3 nucleotides are TGCAGTGCGGGGCGGGAGACAGAGACCCAGTACTTC.